The 5 T cell receptor beta chains below all came from one sample that was sequenced in a study of CD4 T cells in relation to SARS-CoV-2 and coronaviruses. Only in-frame clones appear in the TCRdb table, and some are missing; sequencing was by immunoSEQ multiplex PCR. The data contain about 39,000 clones, 65% to 80% of them singletons. These receptors have no identified antigens. Sequenced sample: memory CD4+ T cells from PBMCs, cultured in vitro. These receptors all stem from an adult with COVID-19.

As concerns this clone: Mismatch with germline at one junction end may stem from a read error. V and J are TRBV5-6 and TRBJ2-1; 8 nucleotides line up with TRBD1. The CDR3 runs 15 residues. Germline V gene data show CDR1 as SGHDT and CDR2 as YYEEEE. The CDR3 region has the DNA TGTGCCAGCAGCGCCGGGACAGGACATTACAGTGAGCAGTTCTTC. Amino acids: CASSAGTGHYSEQFF. Filled out from reference TRBV5-6 and TRBJ2-1, the complete variable domain reads DAGVTQSPTHLIKTRGQQVTLRCSPKSGHDTVSWYQQALGQGPQFIFQYYEEEERQRGNFPDRFSGHQFPNYSSELNVNALLLGDSALYLCASSAGTGHYSEQFFGPGTRLTVL.

The chain recombines TRBV2 with TRBJ2-7, with unresolved D. The CDR3 runs to 14 residues. Trimming stripped 6 bases from V and 2 bases from J, with 14 bases between. Germline V gives CDR1 SNHLY, CDR2 FYNNEI. CDR3 protein: CASRPPFPTYEQYF. CDR3 DNA: TGTGCCAGCAGACCCCCCTTCCCAACCTACGAGCAGTACTTC.

The chain joins TRBV5-1 to TRBJ2-5, with TRBD2 identical over 7 bases. CDR3 length: 15 amino acids. Germline V gene lookup returns CDR1 SGHRS and CDR2 YFSETQ. V lost 0 bases and J lost 3; bases outside the gene matches: 5. The CDR3, as DNA: TGCGCCAGCAGCTTGGAGGGAGGGCCGGAAGAGACCCAGTACTTC. Its translation is CASSLEGGPEETQYF.

Only one count was recorded for this clone. The V gene is TRBV19, the J gene TRBJ2-3; the match to TRBD1 covers 10 bases. The CDR3 has 16 residues. The germline gives CDR1 LNHDA, CDR2 SQIVND (reference sequence). V trimming: 6 bases; J trimming: 3 bases; junction bases outside the gene matches: 9. This chain's CDR3 is CASSETGTGVTDTQYF. As DNA, the CDR3 is TGTGCCAGTAGCGAGACCGGGACAGGGGTAACAGATACGCAGTATTTT.

There are a few counts of this clone. The genes are TRBV5-4 and TRBJ1-5; tentatively, D is TRBD1 (6 bases). The CDR3 contains 14 residues. With 0 bases removed from V and 3 bases from J, the gap between germline ends came to 7 bases. Per the germline V gene, CDR1 is SGHNT and CDR2 is YYREEE (reference sequence). The DNA of the CDR3 is TGTGCCAGCAGCTTGGCAGGGGTCAATCAGCCCCAGCATTTT. Its translation: CASSLAGVNQPQHF.